This record concerns one TCR beta chain sequence. The sample originates from a study of T cell responses to AZD1222 COVID-19 vaccine. Assay: immunoSEQ multiplex PCR; the TCRdb copy retains only in-frame clones and omits some. The sample contains fewer than 120,000 clones, around 81% of which appear only once. Germline-derived CDR1 and CDR2 are MNHEY and SVGAGI. V dropped 2 bases and J dropped 6 bases, with 14 bases sitting between them. This CDR3 comprises 16 residues. This clonotype was sampled from an adult in good health. The chain has TRBV6-5 and TRBJ1-6; D call uncertain. The source was peripheral blood, collected on day 0 of AZD1222 vaccination. The CDR3 DNA sequence: TGTGCCAGCAGTTACCTGGGTTCTATGGGTAATTCACCCCTCCACTTT. Residues: CASSYLGSMGNSPLHF.